Reported below is one T cell receptor beta chain. Germline CDR1 reads DFQATT; CDR2 reads SNEGSKA (reference sequence). This CDR3 is 14 amino acids long. V was clipped by 0 bases and J by 2 bases, with 11 bases between them. TCRdb re-derived calls from the RT-PCR reads in MiXCR, one entry per CDR3 protein. Here the sample spans 550,000 to 750,000 distinct CDR3 sequences, about 14% being singletons. The gene calls are TRBV20-1 and TRBJ2-7, with D unclear. The clonotype originates from a female donor in good health, serving as a healthy control. Input material: memory CD4+ T cells from blood. The CDR3 DNA sequence: TGCAGTGCTAGAGATCCTATCCGGGCCTACGAGCAGTACTTC. Its translation: CSARDPIRAYEQYF.